The clone carrying this T cell receptor (beta chain) appeared many times. The antigen is unknown. From the germline J gene comes the end of the CDR3, since the read stops 3 residues before it. The data are from a study of T cell clonality in common variable immunodeficiency. The study, taken as a whole, reports: Common variable immunodeficiency TCR beta sequences reportedly had fewer deletions and N-nucleotide insertions. Repertoire-complication correlations in CVID were limited by patient heterogeneity. Shared TCRbeta clones were fewer between CVID subjects than controls.

Germline V CDR1 and CDR2: MDHEN, SYDVKM. CDR3 size: 14 residues. V gave up 3 bases and J gave up 4 bases, with 10 bases separating them. The assay was immunoSEQ multiplex PCR, and TCRdb's table has in-frame clones only and misses some. The specimen has approximately 64,000 clones, none found just once. The sample taken for sequencing was peripheral blood mononuclear cells. This receptor was obtained from a person aged 18-70 years in good health. The chain carries TRBV28 and TRBJ1-5; the D is unclear. The sequenced part of the CDR3 DNA is TGTGCCAGCAGTTTCGCCGCGGCTAATCAGCCC. This encodes CASSFAAANQP. The full CDR3 protein reads CASSFAAANQPQHF. Full variable domain (rest looked up from reference TRBV28 and TRBJ1-5): DVKVTQSSRYLVKRTGEKVFLECVQDMDHENMFWYRQDPGLGLRLIYFSYDVKMKEKGDIPEGYSVSREKKERFSLILESASTNQTSMYLCASSFAAANQPQHFGDGTRLSIL.